Following are 20 T cell receptor beta chains from one sample sequenced in a study of cytomegalovirus exposure and HLA in healthy donors. Amplification used 60 Vbeta primers and 13 Jbeta primers. Method: immunoSEQ multiplex PCR; TCRdb's copy keeps in-frame clones and lacks some. The repertoire holds around 100,000 clones, with 67% as singletons. Sequencing was done on a sample of PBMCs. These receptors all come from a man aged 18 to 29 in good health and CMV-seropositive.

The chain has TRBV29-1 and TRBJ2-5; a possible D gene is TRBD1 (5 bases). CDR3 length: 11 amino acids. With 6 bases removed from V and 3 bases from J, the gap between germline ends came to 8 bases. Germline CDR1 and CDR2: SQVTM and ANQGSEA. The CDR3 protein is CSVDREETQYF. The CDR3 DNA is TGCAGCGTCGACAGAGAAGAGACCCAGTACTTC.

This clone was detected only once. The chain joins TRBV27 to TRBJ1-6, with D possibly being TRBD1 (6 bases). Trimming removed 6 bases from V and 7 bases from J, with 19 bases in between. The CDR3 is 16 amino acids. Germline loops: CDR1 MNHEY, CDR2 SMNVEV (reference sequence). The CDR3 here is CASRSLFDRMNSPLHF. The CDR3 coding sequence is TGTGCCAGCAGGTCGCTCTTTGACAGGATGAATTCACCCCTCCACTTT.

Regarding this clone: At one of its ends the junction is not consistent with the germline gene, which may arise from a read error. This chain connects TRBV18 to TRBJ2-1; 8 bases are shared with TRBD1. The CDR3 has 15 residues. The germline gives CDR1 KGHSH, CDR2 LQKENI. The CDR3 here is CASSPQPPGGNVQFF. The DNA of the CDR3 is TGTGCCAGCTCACCGCAGCCCCCAGGGGGCAATGTGCAGTTCTTC.

This clone was seen only once. The chain employs TRBV29-1 and TRBJ1-2, with a possible D match to TRBD1 (6 bases). The CDR3 totals 12 residues. V was clipped by 7 bases and J by 6 bases, with 15 bases between them. Germline-derived CDR1 and CDR2 are SQVTM and ANQGSEA. The CDR3 DNA follows: TGCAGCGCCACGACAGGAACCCATGGCTACACCTTC. Its protein is CSATTGTHGYTF.

This chain uses TRBV11-3 with TRBJ1-2; 7 nucleotides agree with TRBD1. The germline CDR1 and CDR2 sequences are SGHNT and YENEEA. This CDR3 region has 14 residues. The junction had 4 bases not matched to a gene; V was cut back by 4 bases and J by 2 bases. CDR3 loop: CASSYRGKNYGYTF. As DNA, the CDR3 is TGTGCCAGCAGCTACAGGGGAAAGAACTATGGCTACACCTTC.

CDR3 in amino acids: CASSNRDREPPSNQPQHF. In DNA, the CDR3 is TGCGCCAGCAGCAACCGGGACAGGGAGCCACCGAGCAATCAGCCCCAGCATTTT. The J gene is TRBJ1-5, the V gene TRBV5-1, with 9 bases lining up with TRBD1. Trimming cost V 4 bases and J 1 base; bases outside gene matches: 12. The length of the CDR3 is 18 residues. Germline loops: CDR1 SGHRS, CDR2 YFSETQ.

The rearrangement uses TRBV10-2 and TRBJ1-5; D remains ambiguous. CDR3 length equals 14 residues. Trimming removed 2 bases from V and 4 bases from J, with 9 bases in between. CDR1 and CDR2 from the germline V gene are WSHSY and SAAADI. The CDR3 nucleotides are TGCGCCAGCAGTGAGCGTAGCCCTAATCAGCCCCAGCATTTT. Translation: CASSERSPNQPQHF.

In this sample, this clone turned up once. The J gene is TRBJ2-5, the V gene TRBV6-5, with D perhaps matching TRBD2 (6 bases). The CDR3 spans 12 residues. The V gene's germline CDR1 is MNHEY and CDR2 SVGAGI. V lost 8 bases to trimming and J lost 4 bases, with 11 bases between them. CDR3 nucleotide sequence: TGTGCCAGCTGGAGGGGTCGAGAGACCCAGTACTTC. Residues: CASWRGRETQYF.

The chain has TRBV5-4 and TRBJ2-3, with D perhaps matching TRBD2 (6 bases). Germline lookup yields CDR1 SGHNT and CDR2 YYREEE (reference sequence). The V end was cut by 0 bases, the J end by 2 bases, with 10 bases between. The CDR3 has 15 residues. This CDR3 is CASSLESGVTDTQYF. CDR3 nucleotides: TGTGCCAGCAGCTTGGAGTCGGGGGTCACAGATACGCAGTATTTT.

A few counts support this clone. The V gene is TRBV6-1, the J gene TRBJ1-5; D possibly corresponds to TRBD1 (5 bases). Germline V gene data show CDR1 as MNHNS and CDR2 as SASEGT. V was clipped by 8 bases and J by 5 bases, with 16 bases between them. CDR3 length: 14 residues. CDR3 bases: TGTGCCAGCTCTGCGGGGGGTGGATATCAGCCCCAGCATTTT. The encoded protein is CASSAGGGYQPQHF.

The J gene is TRBJ1-2, the V gene TRBV30; D is undetermined. V gave up 1 base and J gave up 2 bases, with 2 bases separating them. Looked up from germline, CDR1 is GTSNPN and CDR2 is SVGIG (reference sequence). CDR3 length: 11 amino acids. The CDR3, as DNA: TGTGCCTGGAGTGCGAACTATGGCTACACCTTC. Translated, it gives CAWSANYGYTF.

V usage is TRBV5-1 and J usage is TRBJ1-1; D possibly corresponds to TRBD1 (5 bases). V lost 9 bases and J 2 bases, leaving 14 bases between the germline ends. The CDR3 extends over 13 amino acids. Germline V CDR1 and CDR2: SGHRS, YFSETQ. The CDR3 DNA reads TGCGCCACTGGGGAGGGGACTAACACTGAAGCTTTCTTT. This encodes CATGEGTNTEAFF.

This clone was counted between two and nine times. V is TRBV19 and J is TRBJ2-1, with 8 bases aligning to TRBD2. V dropped 8 bases and J dropped 8; count of bases not matched to a gene: 14. The CDR3 contains 15 residues. Germline V CDR1 and CDR2: LNHDA, SQIVND (reference sequence). CDR3 bases: TGTGCCAGTTTTGTGTCGGCGGGGGGCTTCCATGAGCAGTTCTTC. Translating gives CASFVSAGGFHEQFF.

The chain is built from TRBV11-3 and TRBJ1-1; TRBD1 is a possible D gene (5 bases). The CDR3 extends over 15 amino acids. V was cut by 5 bases and J by 4 bases, with 17 bases left in between. Per the germline V gene, CDR1 is SGHNT and CDR2 is YENEEA. The CDR3 sequence: CASSPGRDTRTEAFF. CDR3 bases: TGTGCCAGCAGCCCAGGGAGGGATACTCGCACTGAAGCTTTCTTT.

This clone was counted a single time. The J gene is TRBJ2-1, the V gene TRBV5-6; 11 nucleotides agree with TRBD2. V shed 2 bases and J 7 bases; nucleotides not matched to a gene: 14. CDR3 length: 18 amino acids. In germline, CDR1 is SGHDT, CDR2 YYEEEE. DNA of the CDR3: TGTGCCAGCAGCTTTTACTACCTAGCGGGGGGCCTCAATAATGAGCAGTTCTTC. This codes for CASSFYYLAGGLNNEQFF. The full variable domain, in which reference TRBV5-6 and TRBJ2-1 provide the parts outside the CDR3, is DAGVTQSPTHLIKTRGQQVTLRCSPKSGHDTVSWYQQALGQGPQFIFQYYEEEERQRGNFPDRFSGHQFPNYSSELNVNALLLGDSALYLCASSFYYLAGGLNNEQFFGPGTRLTVL.

This clone was detected only once. Other DNA sequences in this sample translate to the same CDR3. The chain couples TRBV6-5 to TRBJ2-7, with D maybe TRBD1 (6 bases). The CDR3 is 15 residues long. V shed 3 bases and J shed 4 bases, with 16 bases lying between them. CDR1 MNHEY and CDR2 SVGAGI come from the germline V gene. CDR3 sequence reads: CASSYKTGGPYEQYF. The CDR3 bases are TGTGCCAGCAGTTATAAGACAGGAGGACCGTACGAGCAGTACTTC.

The CDR3 DNA reads TGCGCCAGCAGCCTATCGGGAACAGAGGGTGGCTACACCTTC. Translated: CASSLSGTEGGYTF. The chain recombines TRBV4-1 with TRBJ1-2; D gene unclear. The germline gives CDR1 MGHRA, CDR2 YSYEKL. This CDR3 region has 14 residues. The V end lost 4 bases, the J end lost 7 bases, and 16 bases lay between the germline ends.

V and J are TRBV7-9 and TRBJ2-3; 12 bases map to TRBD2. The CDR3 has 16 residues. Unmatched junction bases numbered 3, after V lost 5 bases and J lost 0 bases. The germline V gene encodes CDR1 SEHNR and CDR2 FQNEAQ (reference sequence). The CDR3 bases are TGTGCCAGCAGCCCAGGGACTAGCGGGAGCACAGATACGCAGTATTTT. It translates to CASSPGTSGSTDTQYF.

The chain uses TRBV28 and TRBJ2-2, with D unclear. The ends were cut back, 6 bases at V and 3 bases at J, with 5 bases in the middle. Per the germline V gene, CDR1 is MDHEN and CDR2 is SYDVKM. The CDR3 has 12 amino acids. CDR3 residues: CASRIDTGELFF. The CDR3 DNA is TGTGCCAGCAGGATAGACACCGGGGAGCTGTTTTTT.

V is TRBV28 and J is TRBJ1-4; tentative D call: TRBD1 (5 bases). Germline V gene sequence: CDR1 MDHEN, CDR2 SYDVKM. This CDR3 is 16 amino acids long. The V and J ends lost 5 bases and 5 bases respectively, with 18 bases between them. CDR3 nucleotides: TGTGCCAGCAGTCCGCGGGGGACGGCTAAGAATGAAAAACTGTTTTTT. Amino acid sequence: CASSPRGTAKNEKLFF.